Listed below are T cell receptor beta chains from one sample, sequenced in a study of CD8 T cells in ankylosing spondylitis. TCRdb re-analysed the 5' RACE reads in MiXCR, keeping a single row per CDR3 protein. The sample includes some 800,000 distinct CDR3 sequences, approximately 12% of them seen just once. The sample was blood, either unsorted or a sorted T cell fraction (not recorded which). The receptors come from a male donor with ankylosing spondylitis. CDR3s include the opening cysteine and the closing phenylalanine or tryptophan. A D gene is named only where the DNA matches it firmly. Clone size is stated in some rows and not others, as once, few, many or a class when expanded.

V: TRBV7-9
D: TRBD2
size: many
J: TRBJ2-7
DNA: TGTGCCAGCAGCAAGACTAGCGGGAGCTTTAATGAATACGAGCAGTACTTC
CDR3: CASSKTSGSFNEYEQYF

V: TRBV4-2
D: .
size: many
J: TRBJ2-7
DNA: TGTGCCAGCAGCCAAGAAATGGCAGGGGAGGAGCAGTACTTC
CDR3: CASSQEMAGEEQYF

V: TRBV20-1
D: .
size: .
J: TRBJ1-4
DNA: TGCAGTGCTAGAGCGACGGGAAAACTGTTTTTT
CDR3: CSARATGKLFF

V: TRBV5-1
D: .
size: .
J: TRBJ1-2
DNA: TGCGCCAGCAGCCAGCTGTTGCGCGGCATGGGTGGCTACACCTTC
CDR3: CASSQLLRGMGGYTF

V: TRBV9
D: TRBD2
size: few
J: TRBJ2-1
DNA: TGTGCCAGCAGCCTCAATGGGAGGGAATCCAATGAGCAGTTCTTC
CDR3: CASSLNGRESNEQFF

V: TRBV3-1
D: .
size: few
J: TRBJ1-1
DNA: TGTGCCAGCAGCCAATACGCGGACGGCGACGCTTTCTTT
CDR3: CASSQYADGDAFF

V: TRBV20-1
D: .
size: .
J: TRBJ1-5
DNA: TGCAGTGCTTCCGGTGGGCCCCAGCATTTT
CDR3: CSASGGPQHF

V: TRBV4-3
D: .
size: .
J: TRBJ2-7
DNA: TGCGCCAGCAGCCAAGAAAGGGCAGTCTACGAGCAGTACTTC
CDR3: CASSQERAVYEQYF

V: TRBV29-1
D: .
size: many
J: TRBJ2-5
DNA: TGCAGCGTCACCGGGACGGTAACTTGGGAGACCCAGTACTTC
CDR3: CSVTGTVTWETQYF

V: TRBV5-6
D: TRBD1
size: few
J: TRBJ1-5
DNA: TGTGCCAGCAGCCCAGGACAGGGAGTCGATCAGCCCCAGCATTTT
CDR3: CASSPGQGVDQPQHF

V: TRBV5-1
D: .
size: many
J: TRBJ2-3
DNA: TGTGCCAGCAGCTTATCAGGGGCTAGCACAGATACGCAGTATTTT
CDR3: CASSLSGASTDTQYF

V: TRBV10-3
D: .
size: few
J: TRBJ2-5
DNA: TGTGCCATCAGTGAGTTTAGTGGACAGCAAGAGACCCAGTACTTC
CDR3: CAISEFSGQQETQYF

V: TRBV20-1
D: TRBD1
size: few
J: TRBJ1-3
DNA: TGCAGTGCTAGAAAAGGGACAGAAGGAAACACCATATATTTT
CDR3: CSARKGTEGNTIYF

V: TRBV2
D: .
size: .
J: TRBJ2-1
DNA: TGTGCCAGCAGCGTAGGGGAGTACAATGAGCAGTTCTTC
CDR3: CASSVGEYNEQFF